Included here is one T cell receptor (beta chain) sequence, with context. The antigen is unknown. These data come from a study of shared clonotypes between healthy human individuals. Sequencing was performed with immunoSEQ multiplex PCR; in TCRdb, only in-frame clones are kept and a portion is missing. The data show 2 million to 2.5 million clones, with 85% to 95% seen just once and about 0.41% held by the top ten. CD4+ cell separation produced CD45RA+ naive and CD45RA-negative memory subsets. The CDR3 spans 16 residues. Germline V CDR1 and CDR2: SNHLY, FYNNEI. The V gene end was trimmed by 4 bases and the J gene end by 3 bases; junction bases not matched to a gene: 9. Broader study findings: Lower generation probabilities were found for non-shared clonotypes than for those shared by all four donors.

This sequence joins TRBV2 and TRBJ2-1, with 7 bases that match TRBD1. Input material: naive CD4+ T cells from PBMCs. Subset given: CD45RA+ positively selected. This TCR came from a man aged 18 to 30 in good health. Some clones in this sample may be carry-over from other donors' samples. CDR3 DNA: TGTGCCAGCAGTGCCACGGACAGGAGTTACTACAATGAGCAGTTCTTC. Translating it yields CASSATDRSYYNEQFF.